These 21 T cell receptor beta chains were all obtained from the same sample, sequenced in a study of radiotherapy plus CTLA-4 blockade in lung cancer. Profiled with immunoSEQ multiplex PCR; TCRdb holds only in-frame clones, not every one. Among approximately 72,000 clones listed, roughly 78% were seen once. The sequences come from peripheral blood, collected from a patient treated with radiotherapy plus ipilimumab. The receptors originated from a human donor with non-small cell lung cancer who had a complete response to radiotherapy plus ipilimumab.

The V and J genes are TRBV7-2 and TRBJ2-7; perhaps TRBD2 as D (7 bases). Germline CDR1 SGHTA, CDR2 FQGNSA. Trimming removed 8 bases at V and 4 bases at J, with 18 bases between. The CDR3 length is 14 residues. This CDR3 is CASRGVGGLYEQYF. The CDR3 DNA follows: TGTGCCAGCCGCGGGGTGGGGGGGCTGTACGAGCAGTACTTC.

The chain is built from TRBV5-1 and TRBJ2-7; the D gene could be TRBD1 or TRBD2 (5 bases each). Germline V gene lookup returns CDR1 SGHRS and CDR2 YFSETQ. CDR3 length: 15 residues. V shed 0 bases and J shed 0 bases, with 10 bases lying between them. This CDR3 reads CASSLVSGSSYEQYV. The DNA for the CDR3 is TGCGCCAGCAGCTTGGTTTCAGGGAGCTCCTACGAGCAGTACGTC.

The chain joins TRBV6-5 to TRBJ1-2; 7 nucleotides align to TRBD1. Per the germline V gene, CDR1 is MNHEY and CDR2 is SVGAGI. There are 16 residues in the CDR3. The ends lost 4 bases at V and 3 bases at J; junction bases unmatched: 11. The CDR3 DNA is TGTGCCAGCAGTTCGCCTTTAGGGGGACAGTACTATGGCTACACCTTC. This translates into CASSSPLGGQYYGYTF.

The chain is built from TRBV10-3 and TRBJ1-2; 8 positions match TRBD1. The CDR3 sequence is 15 residues long. V gave up 5 bases and J gave up 2 bases; unmatched junction bases: 7. The germline gives CDR1 ENHRY, CDR2 SYGVKD. This CDR3 reads CAISTAGQENYGYTF. CDR3 in DNA: TGTGCCATCAGTACCGCGGGACAGGAGAACTATGGCTACACCTTC.

The V and J genes are TRBV6-1 and TRBJ2-7, with TRBD1 matching 10 bases. Germline-derived CDR1 and CDR2 are MNHNS and SASEGT. Trimming cost V 5 bases and J 6 bases; bases outside gene matches: 7. This CDR3 is 14 amino acids long. CDR3 loop: CASSLTGTGAEQYF. The CDR3 DNA reads TGTGCCAGCAGTTTAACCGGGACAGGGGCCGAGCAGTACTTC.

The chain joins TRBV15 to TRBJ1-4; D is unresolved. From germline, CDR1 is LNHNV and CDR2 YYDKDF (reference sequence). V gave up 4 bases and J gave up 0 bases, with 6 bases separating them. The CDR3 is made up of 14 amino acids. The CDR3: CATSKTPTNEKLFF. The CDR3 nucleotides are TGTGCCACCAGCAAGACCCCAACTAATGAAAAACTGTTTTTT.

The table lists this clone with a few counts. The chain links TRBV5-1 to TRBJ2-1, with D possibly being TRBD2 (5 bases). From germline, CDR1 is SGHRS and CDR2 YFSETQ. The CDR3 spans 13 residues. Trimming pared 1 base from V and 8 bases from J, leaving 10 bases between. The CDR3, as DNA: TGCGCCAGCAGCTTGTCGGGGTCCCATGAGCAGTTCTTC. This sequence encodes CASSLSGSHEQFF.

This chain joins TRBV6-4 and TRBJ2-1; D unresolved. V shed 8 bases and J shed 0 bases, with 8 bases lying between them. Germline CDR1 is MRHNA and CDR2 is SNTAGT. The CDR3 extends over 13 amino acids. The CDR3 spells CASAEDSYNEQFF. CDR3 DNA sequence: TGTGCCAGCGCGGAAGACTCCTACAATGAGCAGTTCTTC.

V usage is TRBV30 and J usage is TRBJ1-5, with D perhaps matching TRBD1 (5 bases). V lost 1 base and J lost 3, with 7 bases in between. The CDR3 has 13 amino acids. CDR1 and CDR2 from the germline V gene are GTSNPN and SVGIG (reference sequence). CDR3 residues: CAWSDRFNQPQHF. The CDR3 bases are TGTGCCTGGAGTGACAGGTTCAATCAGCCCCAGCATTTT.

The rearrangement links TRBV7-9 to TRBJ1-1; TRBD1 is a possible D gene (5 bases). Trimming stripped 1 base from V and 7 bases from J, with 16 bases between. The CDR3 loop spans 15 amino acids. Germline CDR1 SEHNR, CDR2 FQNEAQ (reference sequence). CDR3 protein: CASSLGGNRFGEAFF. The DNA for the CDR3 is TGTGCCAGCAGCTTAGGGGGGAACAGGTTTGGTGAAGCTTTCTTT.

The CDR3 spells CATSRSRNNNEQFF. The CDR3 nucleotides are TGTGCCACCAGCAGAAGCAGGAACAACAATGAGCAGTTCTTC. This sequence joins TRBV15 and TRBJ2-1; D unclear. Trimming shortened V by 2 bases and J by 5 bases, and 10 bases separated the two germline ends. CDR1 LNHNV and CDR2 YYDKDF come from the germline V gene (reference sequence). The CDR3 extends over 14 amino acids.

This chain connects TRBV7-9 to TRBJ1-2; a possible D gene is TRBD1 (6 bases). The CDR3 has 14 residues. Trimming cost V 2 bases and J 5 bases, with 12 bases left between them. CDR1 is SEHNR and CDR2 is FQNEAQ in the germline V gene (reference sequence). CDR3 sequence reads: CASSLNRDFYGYTF. The CDR3 DNA is TGTGCCAGCAGCTTAAACAGGGATTTTTATGGCTACACCTTC.

The V call is TRBV30, the J call TRBJ2-7; 9 nucleotides line up with TRBD1. The V and J ends lost 2 bases and 6 bases, in that order; junction bases with no gene match: 5. Germline values: CDR1 GTSNPN, CDR2 SVGIG (reference sequence). The CDR3 is 13 amino acids. The CDR3: CAWSPGQGSEQYF. For the CDR3, the DNA is TGTGCCTGGAGTCCGGGACAGGGAAGCGAGCAGTACTTC. Complete variable domain (other parts from reference TRBV30 and TRBJ2-7): SQTIHQWPATLVQPVGSPLSLECTVEGTSNPNLYWYRQAAGRGLQLLFYSVGIGQISSEVPQNLSASRPQDRQFILSSKKLLLSDSGFYLCAWSPGQGSEQYFGPGTRLTVT.

J is TRBJ2-5 and V is TRBV28; TRBD1 matches at 7 bases. The V gene end was trimmed by 5 bases and the J gene end by 2 bases; junction bases not matched to a gene: 14. CDR1 and CDR2 (germline): MDHEN, SYDVKM. This CDR3 is 17 amino acids long. The CDR3 protein is CASSDTRQGDEQETQYF. The CDR3 DNA reads as TGTGCCAGCAGTGACACCCGTCAGGGGGATGAGCAAGAGACCCAGTACTTC.

The V and J genes are TRBV9 and TRBJ1-2, with D hard to call. V was pared by 3 bases and J by 6 bases, with 9 bases between. CDR1 SGDLS and CDR2 YYNGEE come from the germline V gene. This CDR3 contains 12 residues. This CDR3 is CASSATGDGYTF. CDR3 nucleotides: TGTGCCAGCAGCGCTACGGGTGATGGCTACACCTTC.

This sequence joins TRBV6-1 and TRBJ2-7; a weak D match, TRBD2 (5 bases). Germline CDR1 and CDR2: MNHNS and SASEGT. V was shortened by 7 bases and J by 1 base, with 17 bases between the two germline ends. There are 15 residues in the CDR3. Written as DNA, the CDR3 is TGTGCCAGCATCCAGGAGCGAGGGCTTTCCTACGAGCAGTACTTC. Translated: CASIQERGLSYEQYF.

This chain uses TRBV30 with TRBJ1-1; D is undetermined. This CDR3 contains 12 residues. V was trimmed by 2 bases and J by 3 bases, leaving 7 bases between them. Per germline, CDR1 GTSNPN and CDR2 SVGIG (reference sequence). The CDR3 region is CAWSLSHTEAFF. DNA of the CDR3: TGTGCCTGGAGTCTCTCTCACACTGAAGCTTTCTTT.

J is TRBJ2-7 and V is TRBV6-6, with 9 bases identical to TRBD1. Unmatched junction bases numbered 6, after V lost 6 bases and J lost 0 bases. The CDR3 consists of 15 residues. The germline CDR1 and CDR2 sequences are MNHNY and SVGAGI (reference sequence). CDR3 sequence (DNA): TGTGCCAGCAGCCGACAGGGGGATTCCTCCTACGAGCAGTACTTC. Translated: CASSRQGDSSYEQYF.

This clone was counted only a few times. The chain joins TRBV7-2 to TRBJ2-7, with a weak D call TRBD2 (7 bases). Trimming stripped 5 bases from V and 4 bases from J, with 15 bases between. The CDR3 has 14 residues. CDR1 and CDR2 (germline): SGHTA, FQGNSA. The DNA for the CDR3 is TGTGCCAGCAGCGGGTGGGGGGGGCGGTACGAGCAGTACTTC. It yields the protein CASSGWGGRYEQYF.

The genes are TRBV29-1 and TRBJ1-1; 7 positions match TRBD1. J gave up 5 bases and V 6 bases, and 9 bases lay outside the gene matches. Germline CDR1 is SQVTM and CDR2 is ANQGSEA. CDR3 length: 13 amino acids. The CDR3 protein is CSVRTGQGTEAFF. The CDR3 DNA is TGCAGCGTCCGGACAGGTCAAGGGACTGAAGCTTTCTTT.

Ten or more counts support this clone. The chain has TRBV7-2 and TRBJ1-2; 8 nucleotides align to TRBD1. The CDR3 consists of 18 residues. The ends lost 5 bases at V and 8 bases at J; junction bases unmatched: 22. Looked up from germline, CDR1 is SGHTA and CDR2 is FQGNSA. CDR3 protein: CASSARRDRRPWVRGYTF. The CDR3 nucleotides read TGTGCCAGCAGCGCCCGCCGGGACAGGCGACCTTGGGTGCGGGGCTACACCTTC. The entire variable domain, with the rest obtained from reference TRBV7-2 and TRBJ1-2, is as follows: GAGVSQSPSNKVTEKGKDVELRCDPISGHTALYWYRQSLGQGLEFLIYFQGNSAPDKSGLPSDRFSAERTGGSVSTLTIQRTQQEDSAVYLCASSARRDRRPWVRGYTFGSGTRLTVV.